Each of the 6 T cell receptor beta chains below was sequenced from the same sample in a study of PD-1 blockade in classical Hodgkin lymphoma (dated by TCRdb to the early 2020s). The library came from the immunoSEQ multiplex PCR assay. TCRdb obtained this table from immuneACCESS and retained in-frame rearrangements with V and J assigned. These tables miss some clones; where compared with another copy, unresolved V genes account for less than half of the shortfall, and the remainder is unexplained. For this sample the table gives tens of thousands of clones, of which about 82% were detected only once. The top ten constitute roughly a sixth of the sample. In the paper's terms, the time point label means: cycle 2 day 1 (C2D1) of nivolumab. Every trial patient had relapsed following autologous stem cell transplantation, and prior brentuximab vedotin exposure was what differed among cohorts A, B and C.

Source: peripheral blood mononuclear cells (PBMCs), taken before the second cycle of nivolumab. These receptors came from a human donor with classical Hodgkin lymphoma.

The chain is built from TRBV27 and TRBJ1-5; D perhaps matches TRBD1 (5 bases). The CDR3 sequence is 14 residues long. Germline V gene lookup returns CDR1 MNHEY and CDR2 SMNVEV (reference sequence). V was trimmed by 5 bases and J by 5 bases, leaving 13 bases between them. The DNA for the CDR3 is TGTGCCAGCAGTCGTGGCAGGGTGGATCAGCCCCAGCATTTT. This encodes CASSRGRVDQPQHF.

This clone appeared a single time. This chain joins TRBV7-9 and TRBJ2-1; 9 bases fit TRBD2. After removal of 2 bases from V and 7 bases from J, the junction contained 15 bases not matched to a gene. CDR1 SEHNR and CDR2 FQNEAQ come from the germline V gene (reference sequence). This CDR3 has 18 residues. CDR3 residues: CASSLRGGRAFGSNEQFF. The CDR3 coding sequence is TGTGCCAGCAGCTTAAGGGGCGGGAGGGCCTTTGGGTCTAATGAGCAGTTCTTC.

This clone came up a few times. The rearrangement uses TRBV18 and TRBJ2-7; the D gene is possibly TRBD2 (6 bases). CDR1 is KGHSH and CDR2 is LQKENI in the germline V gene. The CDR3 is 15 residues long. Trimming removed 3 bases at V and 5 bases at J, with 17 bases between. The DNA of the CDR3 is TGTGCCAGCTCACCTCGGGACTCAAGCTATCACGAGCAGTACTTC. Translating it yields CASSPRDSSYHEQYF. The whole variable domain, filled in from reference TRBV18 and TRBJ2-7, reads NAGVMQNPRHLVRRRGQEARLRCSPMKGHSHVYWYRQLPEEGLKFMVYLQKENIIDESGMPKERFSAEFPKEGPSILRIQQVVRGDSAAYFCASSPRDSSYHEQYFGPGTRLTVT.

DNA of the CDR3: TGTGCCAGCAGCTTAGGAGCGGGAGGGTACAATGAGCAGTTCTTC. This translates into CASSLGAGGYNEQFF. The gene calls are TRBV11-3 and TRBJ2-1; TRBD2 matches 10 bases. This CDR3 has 15 residues. Unmatched junction bases numbered 1, after V lost 1 base and J lost 4 bases. Germline-derived CDR1 and CDR2 are SGHNT and YENEEA.

The chain uses TRBV5-4 and TRBJ1-2; 11 bases are shared with TRBD1. J gave up 4 bases and V 4 bases, and 12 bases lay outside the gene matches. CDR3 length: 17 amino acids. From germline, CDR1 is SGHNT and CDR2 YYREEE (reference sequence). CDR3 loop: CASSAGQGALIGYGYTF. The CDR3 DNA is TGTGCCAGCAGCGCCGGACAGGGGGCGCTTATAGGCTATGGCTACACCTTC.

The V call is TRBV2, the J call TRBJ1-4, with TRBD1 matching over 7 bases. Germline V CDR1 and CDR2: SNHLY, FYNNEI. This CDR3 is built from 14 residues. The trim removed 5 bases at V and 7 bases at J, leaving 7 bases unmatched. The CDR3, as DNA: TGTGCCAGCAGTACAGGGGACGGTAGTGAAAAACTGTTTTTT. It encodes CASSTGDGSEKLFF.